The clone carrying this T cell receptor beta chain has at least ten counts. Its antigen is undetermined. These data are taken from a study of T cells in Graves' hyperthyroidism and ophthalmopathy. Amplified TCR beta CDR3 regions came from RNA transcripts. An initial round of RT-PCR targeting the TCR CDR3 relied on the HTBI primer set. TCRdb ran MiXCR on the multiplex PCR reads and lists one entry per CDR3 protein. The sample holds about 610,000 distinct CDR3 sequences, more than 15% seen once. Patients affected by ophthalmopathy presented a Clinical Activity Score of at least 3, a NOSPECS grade of at least 4, and disease duration below 3 months. Not enrolled were patients with uncontrolled infection, other autoimmune disease, pregnancy or lactation. This CDR3 is 16 amino acids long. With 5 bases removed from V and 3 bases from J, the gap between germline ends came to 17 bases. Study observations and caveats: A 13 V-J signature model discriminated ophthalmopathy versus stable hyperthyroidism. Among clonotypes expanded in thyroid above 0.001, most were also found in blood.

Sequencing was carried out using blood. The TCR originated in a woman aged 40 to 50 with Graves' ophthalmopathy. The chain has TRBV12-3 or TRBV12-4 and TRBJ2-1; possible D gene TRBD2, 6 bases. CDR3 DNA: TGTGCCAGCAGTCCCCACGGTCCGACTAGCTACAATGAGCAGTTCTTC. It encodes CASSPHGPTSYNEQFF.